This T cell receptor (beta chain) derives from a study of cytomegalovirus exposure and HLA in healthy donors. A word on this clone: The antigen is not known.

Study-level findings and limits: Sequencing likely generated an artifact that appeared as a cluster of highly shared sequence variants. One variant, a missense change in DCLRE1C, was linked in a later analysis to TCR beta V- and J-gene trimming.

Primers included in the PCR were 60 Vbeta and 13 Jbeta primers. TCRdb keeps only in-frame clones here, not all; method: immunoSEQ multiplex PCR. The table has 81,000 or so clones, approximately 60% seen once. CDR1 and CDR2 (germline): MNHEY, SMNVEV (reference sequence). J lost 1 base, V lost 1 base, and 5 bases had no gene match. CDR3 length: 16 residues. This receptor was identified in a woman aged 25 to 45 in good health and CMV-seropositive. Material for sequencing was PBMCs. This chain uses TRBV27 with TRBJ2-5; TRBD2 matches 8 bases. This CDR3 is CASSLWGGGPQETQYF. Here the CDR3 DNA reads TGTGCCAGCAGTTTATGGGGCGGGGGGCCCCAAGAGACCCAGTACTTC.